This entry features one T cell receptor (beta chain) sequence. Its antigen is unknown. No qualities accompany the bases; no much larger clone lies one base away. This sample is part of a study of patients and donors after allogeneic stem cell transplantation (dated by TCRdb to the early 2020s). Library creation used RT-PCR. This sample was sequenced with a NextSeq 550. TCRdb trimmed the raw reads at Q25, called clones with MiXCR and kept productive beta chains. Each record represents a unique CDR3 protein, reported with the most common genes and DNA among its rows. The sample contains 920,000 or so distinct CDR3 sequences, about 20% of them found a single time. The ten biggest clones cover 6% of the sample. For CDR1 and CDR2, the germline V gene lists SGDLS and YYNGEE. The CDR3 covers 14 residues, taking in both the cysteine and the phenylalanine. Only CDR3 DNA is held: 42 bases, read in frame from base 1. V is pruned by 0 bases and J by 8 bases, leaving 5 bases of the junction without a gene match.

The source is a human donor who was either an allogeneic HSCT recipient or a stem cell or donor lymphocyte infusion donor (not recorded which). It is not recorded whose cells these are; they may come from a transplant donor. The source material was blood, either unsorted or a sorted T cell fraction (not recorded which). The V and J genes are TRBV9 and TRBJ2-1; TRBD1 agrees with 7 junctional bases. The CDR3 protein sequence reads: CASSVEDRRDEQFF. At the DNA level, the sequence is TGTGCCAGCAGCGTAGAGGACAGGCGGGATGAGCAGTTCTTC.